Each of the 28 T cell receptor beta chains below was sequenced from the same sample in a study of T cell changes during pregnancy in multiple sclerosis. Sequencing was performed with immunoSEQ multiplex PCR; in TCRdb, only in-frame clones are kept and a portion is missing. The data show more than 35,000 clones, roughly 91% seen once. Sequencing was performed on CD8+ T cells from peripheral blood mononuclear cells, taken after pregnancy. The origin of the receptors is a female donor in good health, enrolled as a control in a pregnancy study.

This clone showed up just once. The rearrangement uses TRBV6-5 and TRBJ1-2; D not certain. Per the germline V gene, CDR1 is MNHEY and CDR2 is SVGAGI. Trimming pared 4 bases from V and 8 bases from J, leaving 20 bases between. The CDR3 runs 15 residues. This CDR3 is CASSLLLGTHSGYTF. The CDR3 DNA reads TGTGCCAGCAGTTTACTCCTGGGCACCCACAGCGGCTACACCTTC.

V gene TRBV2 combines with J gene TRBJ1-5; tentatively, D is TRBD1 (6 bases). The germline V gene encodes CDR1 SNHLY and CDR2 FYNNEI. V lost 5 bases and J 5 bases, leaving 13 bases between the germline ends. CDR3 length equals 14 residues. In DNA form, the CDR3 reads TGTGCCAGCAGTTACTCAGGGGACGATCAGCCCCAGCATTTT. This encodes CASSYSGDDQPQHF. Combining the CDR3 with reference TRBV2 and TRBJ1-5 gives the whole variable domain EPEVTQTPSHQVTQMGQEVILRCVPISNHLYFYWYRQILGQKVEFLVSFYNNEISEKSEIFDDQFSVERPDGSNFTLKIRSTKLEDSAMYFCASSYSGDDQPQHFGDGTRLSIL.

The chain is built from TRBV7-8 and TRBJ2-1, with a tentative D call TRBD2 (6 bases). CDR3 size: 14 residues. The germline V gene encodes CDR1 SGHVS and CDR2 FQNEAQ. The V end was cut by 2 bases, the J end by 8 bases, with 13 bases between. The CDR3 protein is CASSLMTSFHEQFF. In nucleotides, the CDR3 is TGTGCCAGCAGCTTAATGACTAGTTTCCATGAGCAGTTCTTC.

This clone was observed a single time. The chain employs TRBV5-6 and TRBJ1-2; TRBD1 matches at 7 bases. From germline, CDR1 is SGHDT and CDR2 YYEEEE. The CDR3 has 13 amino acids. J lost 6 bases, V lost 3 bases, and 5 bases had no gene match. CDR3 sequence reads: CASSSTGDNGYTF. In nucleotides, the CDR3 is TGTGCCAGCAGCTCAACAGGGGATAATGGCTACACCTTC.

The chain couples TRBV9 to TRBJ2-3, with D tentatively TRBD1 (5 bases). The CDR3 runs to 16 residues. Germline V gene lookup returns CDR1 SGDLS and CDR2 YYNGEE. The germline V and J ends were trimmed by 0 bases and 0 bases, with 11 bases remaining between them. CDR3 in amino acids: CASSVEGHFSTDTQYF. The CDR3 nucleotides are TGTGCCAGCAGCGTAGAAGGACATTTTAGCACAGATACGCAGTATTTT.

This chain joins TRBV27 and TRBJ2-7; 9 bases map to TRBD2. The CDR3 runs 13 residues. V shed 11 bases and J 3 bases; nucleotides not matched to a gene: 8. CDR1 and CDR2 (germline): MNHEY, SMNVEV (reference sequence). This CDR3 reads CASMAGGRYEQYF. Here the CDR3 DNA reads TGTGCCTCCATGGCGGGGGGGCGCTACGAGCAGTACTTC.

The V and J genes are TRBV7-9 and TRBJ2-4, with D possibly TRBD2 on 5 matching bases. The germline V gene encodes CDR1 SEHNR and CDR2 FQNEAQ (reference sequence). The V end lost 7 bases, the J end lost 8 bases, and 12 bases lay between the germline ends. The CDR3 sequence is 12 residues long. CDR3 in amino acids: CASTQGSDIQYF. CDR3 in DNA: TGTGCCAGCACCCAAGGGAGCGACATTCAGTACTTC.

This clone occurred once. V gene TRBV7-3 combines with J gene TRBJ2-7, with D possibly matching TRBD2 (5 bases). The germline gives CDR1 SGHTA, CDR2 FQGTGA. The CDR3 extends over 13 amino acids. V gave up 5 bases and J gave up 3 bases, with 11 bases separating them. This chain's CDR3 is CASSPGLHYEQYF. CDR3 sequence (DNA): TGTGCCAGCAGCCCCGGACTGCACTACGAGCAGTACTTC. Supplemented by reference TRBV7-3 and TRBJ2-7, the full variable domain reads GAGVSQTPSNKVTEKGKYVELRCDPISGHTALYWYRQSLGQGPEFLIYFQGTGAADDSGLPNDRFFAVRPEGSVSTLKIQRTERGDSAVYLCASSPGLHYEQYFGPGTRLTVT.

V usage is TRBV9 and J usage is TRBJ2-5; no definite D call. Between the trimmed V and J ends, which lost 0 bases and 3 bases, there was a span of 9 bases. This CDR3 is built from 14 residues. Germline V gene lookup returns CDR1 SGDLS and CDR2 YYNGEE. Written as DNA, the CDR3 is TGTGCCAGCAGCGTAGCTTTAGAGGAAGAGACCCAGTACTTC. Translated: CASSVALEEETQYF.

The chain uses TRBV28 and TRBJ2-7, with D possibly being TRBD2 (5 bases). The CDR3 runs 14 residues. Germline lookup yields CDR1 MDHEN and CDR2 SYDVKM. V lost 1 base, J lost 3 bases, and 10 bases lay in between. CDR3 sequence (DNA): TGTGCCAGCAGTTTATACGGGGTGGTCTACGAGCAGTACTTC. Protein sequence: CASSLYGVVYEQYF.

The CDR3 sequence: CASSLVSGGRNEQFF. The CDR3 coding sequence is TGTGCCAGCAGCTTAGTGTCGGGGGGTAGGAATGAGCAGTTCTTC. The V gene is TRBV7-9, the J gene TRBJ2-1; 7 bases match TRBD2. With 1 base clipped from V and 7 bases from J, the junction kept 7 bases outside the gene matches. CDR3 size: 15 residues. Germline loops: CDR1 SEHNR, CDR2 FQNEAQ (reference sequence).

As concerns this clone: The junction differs from germline at one of its ends, possibly a read error. J is TRBJ2-1 and V is TRBV7-7; D is uncertain. The V gene's germline CDR1 is SSHAT and CDR2 FNYEAQ (reference sequence). CDR3 length equals 15 residues. The CDR3: CASSPQSATYNEQFF. CDR3 DNA: TGTGCTAGCAGCCCCCAGAGCGCAACCTACAATGAGCAGTTCTTC.

This sequence joins TRBV9 and TRBJ1-2; TRBD1 aligns across 7 bases. The CDR3 is 13 residues long. Germline V lookup: CDR1 SGDLS, CDR2 YYNGEE. V was pared by 4 bases and J by 8 bases, with 8 bases of the junction left unmatched. The CDR3 region is CASSPWDSGGYTF. The CDR3 bases are TGTGCCAGCAGCCCTTGGGACAGCGGGGGCTACACCTTC.

The V and J genes are TRBV7-8 and TRBJ1-4; tentative D call: TRBD1 (5 bases). Germline V gene lookup returns CDR1 SGHVS and CDR2 FQNEAQ. Deletions cut 4 bases from V and 8 bases from J, with 17 bases between. The CDR3 is made up of 15 amino acids. The CDR3: CASSWNSGEAEKLFF. CDR3 DNA: TGTGCCAGCAGCTGGAATTCGGGGGAAGCGGAAAAACTGTTTTTT. The whole variable domain, remainder taken from reference TRBV7-8 and TRBJ1-4, is GAGVSQSPRYKVAKRGQDVALRCDPISGHVSLFWYQQALGQGPEFLTYFQNEAQLDKSGLPSDRFFAERPEGSVSTLKIQRTQQEDSAVYLCASSWNSGEAEKLFFGSGTQLSVL.

The chain recombines TRBV27 with TRBJ1-4; 7 bases are a match to TRBD1. The CDR3 length is 15 residues. The germline CDR1 and CDR2 sequences are MNHEY and SMNVEV (reference sequence). V was clipped by 4 bases and J by 7 bases; unmatched bases: 9. CDR3: CASSSGGGWGEKLFF. The CDR3 DNA reads TGTGCCAGCAGTTCTGGAGGGGGCTGGGGTGAAAAACTGTTTTTT.

This clone came up many times. The chain links TRBV11-1 to TRBJ2-1; no clear D gene. V lost 5 bases and J lost 7, with 9 bases in between. The CDR3 consists of 12 residues. Germline assignment: CDR1 SGHAT and CDR2 FQDESV (reference sequence). The CDR3 nucleotides are TGTGCCAGCAGCCTAACAGAGAATGAGCAGTTCTTC. This encodes CASSLTENEQFF. The complete variable domain, with remaining parts taken from reference TRBV11-1 and TRBJ2-1, reads EAEVAQSPRYKITEKSQAVAFWCDPISGHATLYWYRQILGQGPELLVQFQDESVVDDSQLPKDRFSAERLKGVDSTLKIQPAELGDSAMYLCASSLTENEQFFGPGTRLTVL.

CDR3 nucleotides: TGTGCCAGCAGTTTGGTAGCTTACAATGAGCAGTTCTTC. Translation: CASSLVAYNEQFF. This chain links TRBV27 with TRBJ2-1; D uncertain. The V gene lost 3 bases and the J gene lost 4 bases, with 7 bases spanning the gap. The length of the CDR3 is 13 residues. Germline V CDR1 and CDR2: MNHEY, SMNVEV (reference sequence).

The chain recombines TRBV13 with TRBJ1-2; TRBD1 aligns across 8 bases. The CDR3 totals 17 residues. Germline V gene lookup returns CDR1 PRHDT and CDR2 FYEKMQ (reference sequence). V was pared by 5 bases and J by 2 bases, with 13 bases of the junction left unmatched. As DNA, the CDR3 is TGTGCCAGCAGCATCCGGACAGGGCTGTTTCGGAACTATGGCTACACCTTC. It encodes CASSIRTGLFRNYGYTF.

This chain joins TRBV7-2 and TRBJ2-7, with 9 bases aligning to TRBD2. The CDR3 is made up of 15 amino acids. CDR1 is SGHTA and CDR2 is FQGNSA in the germline V gene. The trim removed 0 bases at V and 0 bases at J, leaving 0 bases unmatched. The CDR3 region is CASSLASGGSYEQYF. The CDR3 bases are TGTGCCAGCAGCTTAGCTAGCGGGGGCTCCTACGAGCAGTACTTC. Together with reference TRBV7-2 and TRBJ2-7, the CDR3 gives the full variable domain: GAGVSQSPSNKVTEKGKDVELRCDPISGHTALYWYRQSLGQGLEFLIYFQGNSAPDKSGLPSDRFSAERTGGSVSTLTIQRTQQEDSAVYLCASSLASGGSYEQYFGPGTRLTVT.

The rearrangement uses TRBV5-1 and TRBJ1-3, with TRBD1 as a possible D gene (6 bases). This CDR3 has 14 amino acids. Germline V gene sequence: CDR1 SGHRS, CDR2 YFSETQ. Trimming stripped 3 bases from V and 4 bases from J, with 11 bases between. For the CDR3, the DNA is TGCGCCAGCAGCTGGACAGAATCCGGAAACACCATATATTTT. Its protein is CASSWTESGNTIYF.

The V gene is TRBV7-9, the J gene TRBJ2-1; D perhaps matches TRBD2 (6 bases). The CDR3 totals 16 residues. Trimming removed 1 base at V and 4 bases at J, with 14 bases between. CDR1 and CDR2 from the germline V gene are SEHNR and FQNEAQ (reference sequence). The CDR3 coding sequence is TGTGCCAGCAGCTTAGGGGGTAGCGGTAGTTACAATGAGCAGTTCTTC. It codes for CASSLGGSGSYNEQFF.

About this clone: Other nucleotide sequences in the sample specify the same CDR3. V gene TRBV4-1 combines with J gene TRBJ2-1; 7 bases match TRBD1. Germline CDR1 and CDR2: MGHRA and YSYEKL. Trimming removed 4 bases from V and 5 bases from J; junction bases left unmatched: 2. This CDR3 region has 13 residues. The CDR3 spells CASSLDRDNEQFF. The CDR3 DNA follows: TGCGCCAGCAGCCTCGACAGGGACAATGAGCAGTTCTTC.

The rearrangement joins TRBV7-3 to TRBJ2-5; possible D gene TRBD2, 6 bases. V shed 3 bases and J shed 4 bases, with 9 bases lying between them. CDR1 is SGHTA, CDR2 FQGTGA, per germline. The CDR3 totals 13 residues. The CDR3 region is CASSFQGGETQYF. The CDR3 bases are TGTGCCAGCAGCTTTCAGGGAGGAGAGACCCAGTACTTC.

The sample holds a few counts of this clone. This chain links TRBV6-5 with TRBJ1-4; 8 nucleotides line up with TRBD1. Germline-derived CDR1 and CDR2 are MNHEY and SVGAGI. V lost 5 bases, J lost 8 bases, and 10 bases stayed unmatched. The CDR3 consists of 15 residues. CDR3 in amino acids: CASSPVRGLGEKLFF. The DNA of the CDR3 is TGTGCCAGCAGTCCCGTCAGGGGGCTTGGCGAAAAACTGTTTTTT.

The chain links TRBV28 to TRBJ2-1, with a tentative D call TRBD1 (6 bases). This CDR3 has 17 residues. CDR1 and CDR2 from the germline V gene are MDHEN and SYDVKM. Between the trimmed V and J ends, which lost 6 bases and 4 bases, there was a span of 22 bases. CDR3 nucleotide sequence: TGTGCCAGCAGGACTCGACCCAGGGGAGCTCTATACAATGAGCAGTTCTTC. This translates into CASRTRPRGALYNEQFF. The full variable domain, completed using reference TRBV28 and TRBJ2-1, is DVKVTQSSRYLVKRTGEKVFLECVQDMDHENMFWYRQDPGLGLRLIYFSYDVKMKEKGDIPEGYSVSREKKERFSLILESASTNQTSMYLCASRTRPRGALYNEQFFGPGTRLTVL.

The chain uses TRBV27 and TRBJ2-7; no clear D gene. Germline values: CDR1 MNHEY, CDR2 SMNVEV (reference sequence). The CDR3 has 13 residues. Trimming removed 0 bases at V and 0 bases at J, with 3 bases between. The chain's CDR3 is CASSLSISYEQYF. The CDR3 coding sequence is TGTGCCAGCAGTTTATCCATCTCCTACGAGCAGTACTTC.

J is TRBJ2-7 and V is TRBV28; TRBD2 might be the D (5 bases). Germline V CDR1 and CDR2: MDHEN, SYDVKM. This CDR3 region has 12 residues. Trimming removed 6 bases at V and 7 bases at J, with 13 bases between. CDR3 region: CASSRSSGEQYF. The CDR3 DNA follows: TGTGCCAGCAGCCGCTCGTCGGGGGAGCAGTACTTC. The full variable domain, rest sourced from reference TRBV28 and TRBJ2-7, is DVKVTQSSRYLVKRTGEKVFLECVQDMDHENMFWYRQDPGLGLRLIYFSYDVKMKEKGDIPEGYSVSREKKERFSLILESASTNQTSMYLCASSRSSGEQYFGPGTRLTVT.

CDR3 coding DNA: TGTGCCAGCAGTTACAGGGACAAAAATGAAAAACTGTTTTTT. Amino acids: CASSYRDKNEKLFF. The V and J genes are TRBV6-6 and TRBJ1-4, with D possibly being TRBD1 (6 bases). CDR1 and CDR2 from the germline V gene are MNHNY and SVGAGI (reference sequence). The CDR3 sequence is 14 residues long. Trimming pared 2 bases from V and 5 bases from J, leaving 9 bases between.